The present entry profiles one TCR beta chain with its context. The authors' processing: Scientists estimated how many nucleated cells there were by amplifying reference gene primers. Here immunoSEQ multiplex PCR was the method, and the copy in TCRdb shows in-frame clones only, minus some. V, J and clone size are taken as reported in that table, and D and trimming were inferred from the DNA itself. Among about 300,000 clones listed, around 84% were seen once. Enrolled through a virtual design, the participants were between about 18 and 100 years of age and came from some 26 US areas. Two negative PCRs, clearance, or symptom resolution were required of recovered Cohort 3 donors. This sample stems from a study of blood T cell repertoires in COVID-19. The CDR3 runs 17 residues. V was pared by 2 bases and J by 0 bases, with 11 bases between. Germline V CDR1 and CDR2: SGHDN, FVKESK.

The sequence was collected from a young man who had recovered from COVID-19. The rearrangement joins TRBV14 to TRBJ1-6, with D unclear. Sequencing was carried out using PBMCs or T cells enriched from blood (not recorded which). As DNA, the CDR3 is TGTGCCAGCAGCCAAATGACACCTCGCTCCTATAATTCACCCCTCCACTTT. Protein: CASSQMTPRSYNSPLHF.